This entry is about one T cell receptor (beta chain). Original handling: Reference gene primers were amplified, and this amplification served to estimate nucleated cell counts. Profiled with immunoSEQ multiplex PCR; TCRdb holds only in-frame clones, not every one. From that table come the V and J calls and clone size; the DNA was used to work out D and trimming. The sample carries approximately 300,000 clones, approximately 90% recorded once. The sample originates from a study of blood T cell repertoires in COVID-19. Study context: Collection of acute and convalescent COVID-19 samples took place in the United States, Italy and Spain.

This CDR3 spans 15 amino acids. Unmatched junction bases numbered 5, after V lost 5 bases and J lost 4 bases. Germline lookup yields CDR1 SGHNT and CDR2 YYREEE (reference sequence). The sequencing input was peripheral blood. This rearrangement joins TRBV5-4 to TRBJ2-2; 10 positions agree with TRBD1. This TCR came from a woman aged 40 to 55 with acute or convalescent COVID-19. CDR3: CASRRQGASTGELFF. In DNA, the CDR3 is TGTGCCAGCAGAAGACAGGGGGCGAGCACCGGGGAGCTGTTTTTT.